These 27 T cell receptor beta chains were all obtained from the same sample, sequenced in a study of identical twins (TCRdb year 2016). The protocol used for the library was 5' RACE. These reads were obtained on an Illumina HiSeq 2000. TCRdb cleaned the public reads at Q25 with fastp, built clones with MiXCR and kept in-frame beta chains. Each CDR3 protein appears once, grouped with its most common genes and DNA. This sample gives over 250,000 distinct CDR3 sequences in total; roughly 9% of them show up just once. The ten top clones hold roughly 7% of the sample. These records were also assigned to another study, of yellow fever vaccine responses in identical twins.

The sequencing sample was made of CD8+ T cells sorted from blood. Source of these receptors: a woman aged 18 to 35 in good health.

This clonotype was recorded a few times. The V call is TRBV10-3, the J call TRBJ2-6; D might be TRBD1 or TRBD2, each matching 5 bases. The V gene's germline CDR1 is ENHRY and CDR2 SYGVKD. V was cut by 9 bases and J by 0 bases, with 6 bases left in between. The CDR3 runs to 13 residues. CDR3 sequence reads: CAIGGSGANVLTF. DNA of the CDR3: TGTGCCATTGGGGGCTCTGGGGCCAACGTCCTGACTTTC.

This clonotype was observed many times. The chain couples TRBV4-3 to TRBJ2-5; a weak D match, TRBD1 (6 bases). CDR3 length equals 15 residues. The V and J ends lost 0 bases and 5 bases respectively, with 13 bases between them. The germline V gene has CDR1 LGHNA and CDR2 YSLEER. CDR3: CASSQDRLQGETQYF. The CDR3 bases are TGCGCCAGCAGCCAAGATCGGCTGCAGGGGGAGACCCAGTACTTC.

This chain links TRBV5-1 with TRBJ2-1; D gene uncertain. V was shortened by 2 bases and J by 13 bases, with 13 bases between the two germline ends. Looked up from germline, CDR1 is SGHRS and CDR2 is YFSETQ. The length of the CDR3 is 12 residues. The CDR3: CASSLGPERQFF. The CDR3 DNA reads as TGCGCCAGCAGCTTAGGACCCGAACGTCAGTTCTTC.

The chain carries TRBV12-3 or TRBV12-4 and TRBJ2-2; D not resolved. CDR3 length equals 14 residues. Trimming took off 3 bases at V and 0 bases at J, with 5 bases between the two ends. CDR3 protein: CASSFRPNTGELFF. The CDR3 DNA reads as TGTGCCAGCAGTTTCCGCCCGAACACCGGGGAGCTGTTTTTT.

V and J are TRBV2 and TRBJ2-7; TRBD1 might be the D (6 bases). The germline CDR1 and CDR2 sequences are SNHLY and FYNNEI. This CDR3 region has 12 residues. The V end lost 7 bases, the J end lost 4 bases, and 11 bases lay between the germline ends. CDR3 nucleotide sequence: TGTGCCAGCAAGGACAGTGCATACGAGCAGTACTTC. It codes for CASKDSAYEQYF.

The chain is built from TRBV24-1 and TRBJ2-2; D is undetermined. Germline assignment: CDR1 KGHDR and CDR2 SFDVKD. CDR3 length: 15 residues. The germline V and J ends were trimmed by 4 bases and 1 base, with 9 bases remaining between them. The CDR3 loop is CATSDETVNTGELFF. Here the CDR3 DNA reads TGTGCCACCAGTGACGAGACGGTGAACACCGGGGAGCTGTTTTTT.

This clonotype was counted a few times. The chain couples TRBV20-1 to TRBJ2-7; D unresolved. The CDR3 length is 17 residues. In germline, CDR1 is DFQATT, CDR2 SNEGSKA (reference sequence). V was shortened by 6 bases and J by 0 bases, with 24 bases between the two germline ends. The CDR3 sequence: CSARPNSRTSSSYEQYF. DNA for the CDR3: TGCAGTGCCAGACCAAACTCCCGGACGAGCAGCTCCTACGAGCAGTACTTC.

This clonotype occurred a few times. The CDR3 sequence is CASSHGSGGALDTQYF. In DNA, the CDR3 is TGTGCCAGCAGCCATGGAAGCGGGGGGGCTTTAGATACGCAGTATTTT. J is TRBJ2-3 and V is TRBV7-8; TRBD2 matches at 10 bases. This CDR3 has 16 residues. CDR1 and CDR2 (germline): SGHVS, FQNEAQ. The ends lost 5 bases at V and 5 bases at J; junction bases unmatched: 10.

This clonotype has more than one count but fewer than ten. This chain joins TRBV7-9 and TRBJ2-2; D might be TRBD2 (5 bases). The CDR3 covers 15 residues. The V gene lost 1 base and the J gene lost 6 bases, with 12 bases spanning the gap. The germline gives CDR1 SEHNR, CDR2 FQNEAQ (reference sequence). CDR3 bases: TGTGCCAGCAGCTTAGTTACGCCTAGCCCCGGGGAGCTGTTTTTT. Its translation is CASSLVTPSPGELFF. The variable domain in full, completed from reference TRBV7-9 and TRBJ2-2, reads DTGVSQNPRHKITKRGQNVTFRCDPISEHNRLYWYRQTLGQGPEFLTYFQNEAQLEKSRLLSDRFSAERPKGSFSTLEIQRTEQGDSAMYLCASSLVTPSPGELFFGEGSRLTVL.

This clonotype was seen a few times. This rearrangement joins TRBV6-1 to TRBJ2-1, with 10 bases aligning to TRBD2. V lost 3 bases, J lost 0 bases, and 5 bases stayed unmatched. The CDR3 is 17 residues long. Germline CDR1 is MNHNS and CDR2 is SASEGT. The CDR3 loop reads CASSEPLAGVSYNEQFF. CDR3 DNA: TGTGCCAGCAGTGAGCCTCTAGCGGGGGTCTCCTACAATGAGCAGTTCTTC.

The chain carries TRBV7-2 and TRBJ2-1, with D possibly matching TRBD1 (6 bases). V lost 6 bases and J lost 6, with 24 bases in between. Germline V CDR1 and CDR2: SGHTA, FQGNSA. The CDR3 loop spans 17 amino acids. The CDR3 here is CASSSAFGTKSGNEQFF. In DNA form, the CDR3 reads TGTGCCAGCAGTTCGGCTTTTGGGACAAAATCGGGCAATGAGCAGTTCTTC.

This clonotype showed up many times. V is TRBV24-1 and J is TRBJ2-7; TRBD1 matches at 8 bases. Trimming took 4 bases from V and 3 from J; bases not matched to a gene: 10. This CDR3 has 16 amino acids. CDR1 KGHDR and CDR2 SFDVKD come from the germline V gene. CDR3 coding DNA: TGTGCCACCAGTGACCGATACGGGACAGGAGTCTACGAGCAGTACTTC. Encoded protein: CATSDRYGTGVYEQYF.

This clonotype came up many times. V usage is TRBV4-2 and J usage is TRBJ2-3; 9 bases fit TRBD2. Germline V CDR1 and CDR2: LGHNA, YNFKEQ. The CDR3 spans 18 residues. Trimming removed 4 bases from V and 1 base from J; junction bases left unmatched: 12. The CDR3 DNA sequence: TGTGCCAGCAGCCCGGCGGAGGCGGGAGGGGAGGGCACAGATACGCAGTATTTT. It codes for CASSPAEAGGEGTDTQYF.

This clonotype was counted ten times or more. The J gene is TRBJ2-3, the V gene TRBV3-1, with D perhaps TRBD1 (6 bases). V was pared by 0 bases and J by 6 bases, with 16 bases between. Germline V gene lookup returns CDR1 LGHDT and CDR2 YNNKEL (reference sequence). This CDR3 contains 16 residues. The CDR3 sequence is CASSQDGAGDIDTQYF. The CDR3 region has the DNA TGTGCCAGCAGCCAAGATGGGGCAGGGGATATCGATACGCAGTATTTT.

Concerning this clonotype: Given the absence of the conserved phenylalanine or tryptophan at the CDR3 end, a read error is likely. The CDR3 DNA sequence: TGCGCCAGCAGCTCGTACAGCGGGAGTGCAGATACGCAGTATTCT. It encodes CASSSYSGSADTQYS. The chain employs TRBV5-1 and TRBJ2-3, with 8 positions matching TRBD2. This CDR3 comprises 15 residues. CDR1 SGHRS and CDR2 YFSETQ come from the germline V gene. Trimming cost V 3 bases and J 4 bases; bases outside gene matches: 7.

The chain couples TRBV30 to TRBJ1-2, with a weak D call TRBD1 (6 bases). Germline CDR1 and CDR2: GTSNPN and SVGIG (reference sequence). V was cut by 0 bases and J by 6 bases, with 14 bases left in between. This CDR3 has 14 residues. CDR3 protein: CAWSVLGGADGYTF. The CDR3 DNA reads TGTGCCTGGAGTGTACTTGGGGGCGCGGATGGCTACACCTTC.

The chain couples TRBV7-9 to TRBJ2-6; tentative D call: TRBD1 (5 bases). The CDR3 contains 12 residues. Germline CDR1 reads SEHNR; CDR2 reads FQNEAQ (reference sequence). Trimming took off 7 bases at V and 14 bases at J, with 15 bases between the two ends. CDR3 amino acids: CASTQEGELLTF. The CDR3 DNA reads TGTGCCAGCACCCAAGAAGGGGAACTCCTGACTTTC.

This clonotype was recorded at least ten times. The rearrangement joins TRBV5-1 to TRBJ2-1; 7 positions agree with TRBD1. CDR1 is SGHRS and CDR2 is YFSETQ in the germline V gene. The ends lost 6 bases at V and 3 bases at J; junction bases unmatched: 9. The length of the CDR3 is 15 residues. The CDR3 is CASTSPGQNYNEQFF. CDR3 in DNA: TGCGCCAGCACCTCCCCGGGACAGAACTACAATGAGCAGTTCTTC.

Ten or more counts support this clonotype. The rearrangement links TRBV29-1 to TRBJ2-1; 8 nucleotides agree with TRBD1. The CDR3 loop spans 14 amino acids. Trimming removed 7 bases from V and 4 bases from J; junction bases left unmatched: 9. Germline values: CDR1 SQVTM, CDR2 ANQGSEA. The CDR3 loop is CSAFGQGAYNEQFF. The CDR3 DNA reads as TGCAGCGCTTTCGGGCAGGGGGCTTACAATGAGCAGTTCTTC.

Only a few counts were recorded for this clonotype. This sequence joins TRBV3-1 and TRBJ2-3; TRBD2 matches 8 bases. There are 17 residues in the CDR3. With 1 base clipped from V and 3 bases from J, the junction kept 9 bases outside the gene matches. Germline CDR1 is LGHDT and CDR2 is YNNKEL (reference sequence). The DNA of the CDR3 is TGTGCCAGCAGCCAAGGTTTGACGGGGGGGCCAACAGATACGCAGTATTTT. Its protein is CASSQGLTGGPTDTQYF.

This clonotype was found a few times. The V and J genes are TRBV7-9 and TRBJ2-1, with 10 nucleotides matching TRBD2. J lost 8 bases, V lost 7 bases, and 8 bases had no gene match. Germline lookup yields CDR1 SEHNR and CDR2 FQNEAQ (reference sequence). The CDR3 consists of 14 residues. The CDR3 DNA sequence: TGTGCCAGCAACACGGGACTAGCGTCTCATGAGCAGTTCTTC. Encoded protein: CASNTGLASHEQFF.

The chain combines TRBV4-3 with TRBJ2-5; a possible D gene is TRBD2 (7 bases). Trimming took 0 bases from V and 7 from J, leaving 9 bases between them. Per germline, CDR1 LGHNA and CDR2 YSLEER. This CDR3 region has 13 residues. This CDR3 reads CASSQEGGGTQYF. The CDR3 nucleotides are TGCGCCAGCAGCCAAGAAGGGGGGGGGACCCAGTACTTC.

This clonotype appeared many times. The V gene is TRBV12-3 or TRBV12-4, the J gene TRBJ1-5, with D tentatively TRBD1 (6 bases). The V and J ends lost 5 bases and 2 bases respectively, with 16 bases between them. The CDR3 spans 16 residues. CDR3 region: CASSPRQVGGNQPQHF. The CDR3 nucleotides read TGTGCCAGCAGTCCGCGACAGGTTGGGGGCAATCAGCCCCAGCATTTT.

This chain connects TRBV14 to TRBJ2-1; D is perhaps TRBD2 (6 bases). The CDR3 has 13 amino acids. Germline V gives CDR1 SGHDN, CDR2 FVKESK. The V gene lost 3 bases and the J gene lost 7 bases, with 10 bases spanning the gap. In nucleotides, the CDR3 is TGTGCCAGCAGCCACGCTAGCGTGAATGAGCAGTTCTTC. It yields the protein CASSHASVNEQFF.

This clonotype was detected only a few times. The CDR3 sequence is CASSLPQDTQYF. CDR3 DNA: TGTGCCAGCAGCTTACCGCAAGATACGCAGTATTTT. This sequence joins TRBV11-2 and TRBJ2-3; D gene unclear. Germline-derived CDR1 and CDR2 are SGHAT and FQNNGV. Trimming took off 2 bases at V and 5 bases at J, with 5 bases between the two ends. This CDR3 has 12 amino acids.

This clonotype has ten or more counts. This chain uses TRBV15 with TRBJ2-2; D uncertain. Germline V lookup: CDR1 LNHNV, CDR2 YYDKDF (reference sequence). V was shortened by 1 base and J by 8 bases, with 11 bases between the two germline ends. This CDR3 spans 14 amino acids. The chain's CDR3 is CATSRVGELGELFF. The CDR3, as DNA: TGTGCCACCAGCAGAGTTGGCGAACTAGGGGAGCTGTTTTTT.

The sample holds many counts of this clonotype. J is TRBJ1-6 and V is TRBV4-1, with no clear D. CDR1 is MGHRA and CDR2 is YSYEKL in the germline V gene. The length of the CDR3 is 14 residues. The V gene lost 1 base and the J gene lost 7 bases, with 8 bases spanning the gap. This CDR3 is CASSQGMWNSPLHF. The CDR3 nucleotides are TGCGCCAGCAGCCAAGGAATGTGGAATTCACCCCTCCACTTT.